The table lists the clone carrying this T cell receptor (beta chain) with many counts. No antigen is known for it. 5'RACE template switching added a universal primer site and UMIs to TCR cDNA. TCRdb ran MiXCR on the 5' RACE reads and lists one entry per CDR3 protein. The data contain more than 110,000 distinct CDR3 sequences, roughly 6.7% of them singletons. The data were obtained in a study of T cells after yellow fever vaccination. Study-wide background: Those fractions that held only low numbers of cells were prepared using the SMART-Seq v4 Ultra Low Input RNA kit.

After removal of 2 bases from V and 9 bases from J, the junction contained 4 bases not matched to a gene. The CDR3 loop spans 13 amino acids. Overall study results and limits: At approximately 95% for CD4 and 75% to 90% for CD8, most primary-vaccination clones showed up again after the booster. There was a possibility that FACS-sorted repertoires contained abundant clonotypes contaminating from the bulk population.

The V gene is TRBV12-3 or TRBV12-4, the J gene TRBJ2-1; 7 bases are shared with TRBD2. The source of this sequence is a man younger than 45 who received the YFV17D yellow fever vaccine. The sample in question was CD4+ T cells sorted from PBMCs, obtained 10 days after the yellow fever booster vaccination. This chain's CDR3 is CASSLIGGSEQFF. Written as DNA, the CDR3 is TGTGCCAGCAGTTTAATAGGCGGGAGTGAGCAGTTCTTC.